This TCR beta chain was documented in a study of CD8+ T cells in alopecia areata (dated by TCRdb to 2016 to 2019). As for the study more broadly: The treated patients, all with moderate-to-severe alopecia areata, were enrolled in an open-label pilot trial of oral tofacitinib given at 5 to 10 mg twice daily. Scalp clonality was compared among normal scalp (n=4), patchy alopecia areata scalp (n=8), and alopecia totalis/universalis scalp (n=8). Patients on tofacitinib were biopsied at baseline and after 4 and 24 weeks of treatment, and several of the patients also had a later scalp biopsy. The RNA source kit depended on sample type: the PAXgene miRNA kit for fixed scalp, the miRNeasy kit for PBMCs, and the RNeasy kit for mouse skin. Tofacitinib was given for 6 to 18 months, followed by 6 months of follow-up off drug to assess delayed response and recurrence. In treated patients, disease severity was measured using the SALT score, which gives the percentage of scalp surface area affected. Human TCRbeta sequencing covered scalp tissue and sorted CD4+ and CD8+ peripheral blood T cells from patchy and totalis/universalis alopecia areata patients and healthy controls. TCRbeta CDR3 regions were amplified by immunoSEQ multiplex PCR with 35 Vbeta forward and 13 Jbeta reverse primers. High-throughput TCRbeta sequencing was used to examine T cell clonal expansion in alopecia areata in both the C3H/HeJ mouse model and human patients.

Libraries were constructed by the immunoSEQ multiplex PCR assay. For TCR sequencing, RNA was extracted from every sample and reverse transcribed into cDNA to serve as template. SuperScript III was used to make first-strand cDNA, primed with a 2:1 mix of oligo-dT and random hexamers. A synthetic immune receptor repertoire was used to assess amplification bias, and residual bias was removed computationally. The source study handled its data this way. Raw reads were preprocessed to remove errors, and CDR3 was defined according to IMGT conventions as the region from the conserved cysteine to phenylalanine. To get clonality, Shannon entropy was normalized by log2 of the number of productive unique TCRs and the result was subtracted from 1. Whether scalp clones were CD4 or CD8 was inferred by matching scalp TCRbeta sequences against CD4 and CD8 repertoires sorted from blood. TCRdb re-hosts the immuneACCESS table, in-frame sequences only. Its copies lack some clones; in the studies checked, an unresolved V gene accounts for under half of them, and the cause for the rest is not known. The V and J calls and clone size come from that table; D and trimming were worked out from the DNA. In this sample the table shows some 180,000 clones, about 55% of which occur a single time. Approximately 11% of the sample rests with the top ten.

For CDR1 and CDR2, the germline V gene lists LGHNA and YSLEER. Clipping removes 0 bases from V and 5 bases from J, with 5 as the unmatched junction base count. Reading from cysteine to phenylalanine, the CDR3 counts 15 amino acids. Only the CDR3 DNA stays, 45 bases, in frame from base 1. What this sample's time point label stands for: about 25 weeks on oral tofacitinib. The treatment or condition label here, explained by the study, means: oral pan-JAK inhibitor, 5-10 mg twice daily. Lesional scalp punch biopsies and peripheral blood were obtained from alopecia areata patients. PBMCs were separated by density centrifugation and stained for CD3, CD4 and CD8, after which CD4+ and CD8+ T cells were sorted on a FACSAria. As to this clone: Its recognized antigen is unknown. No much larger clonotype is one base removed from it; base qualities were not supplied.

Study-level results and caveats: Lesional scalp, especially in alopecia totalis/universalis, showed higher clonality and more expanded CD8+ clones than normal scalp, suggesting antigenic drive. During tofacitinib treatment, many expanded lesional clones stuck around in both scalp and blood, and this persistence may partly explain why relapse happens after treatment is stopped. Scalp clonality and the number of expanded CD8+ clones among the top 100 scalp clones were significantly decreased by tofacitinib. The treated cohort was small, with a single nonresponder, so links between baseline CD8+ expansion and response need larger studies. Scalp TCR repertoire analysis is complicated because resident alphabeta T cells in normal human skin are also sequenced, whereas mouse skin is dominated by gammadelta T cells. Shared TCR sequences between patients were less evident than in mice, which may be partly attributable to HLA diversity in the patient population.

The sample here was CD8+ T cells sorted from blood, taken at week 24, from a patient treated with tofacitinib. The source is a human donor with alopecia areata. The chain uses TRBV4-3 and TRBJ1-2, with 8 junctional bases fitting TRBD1. The CDR3 sequence is CASSQDNRGGYGYTF. The DNA sequence is as follows: TGCGCCAGCAGCCAAGATAACAGGGGGGGATATGGCTACACCTTC.